This T cell receptor beta chain was identified during a study of shared clonotypes between healthy human individuals. Study-wide findings and caveats: The naive CD4 repertoires of a few donors were compared, and about 5% of clonotypes were shared. Large depth notwithstanding, sorted-subset sequencing proved incomplete by rarefaction.

This CDR3 is built from 12 residues. V lost 6 bases, J lost 9 bases, and 12 bases lay in between. The germline gives CDR1 MDHEN, CDR2 SYDVKM. Remarks on this clone: Its target is unknown.

In the study's own analysis: Owing to the provision of junction-only sequences devoid of quality scores by immunoSEQ, filtering differed. Measured with immunoSEQ multiplex PCR; TCRdb has only the in-frame clones, and not every one. The V and J calls and clone size were taken over from that table, and D and trimming were inferred from the DNA. The table has about 92,000 clones, 60% to 75% seen once. The sequence derives from a man aged 25-40 years in good health. The chain couples TRBV28 to TRBJ2-1, with D tentatively TRBD1 (6 bases). The sequenced sample was memory CD8+ T cells sorted from blood. This sample's subset: CD45RO+ cells pooled with CCR7-negative TemRA cells. The CDR3 sequence: CASSNTGFEQFF. The DNA of the CDR3 is TGTGCCAGCAGCAATACAGGGTTTGAGCAGTTCTTC.